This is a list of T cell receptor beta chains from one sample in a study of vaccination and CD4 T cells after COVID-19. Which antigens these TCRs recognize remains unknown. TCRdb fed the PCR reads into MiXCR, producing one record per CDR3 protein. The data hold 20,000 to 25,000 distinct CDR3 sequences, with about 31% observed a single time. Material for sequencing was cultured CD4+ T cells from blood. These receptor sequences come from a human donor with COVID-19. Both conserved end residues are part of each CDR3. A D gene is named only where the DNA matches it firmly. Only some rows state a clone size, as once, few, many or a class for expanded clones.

CASSWTQGSEQYF	TGTGCCAGCAGCTGGACACAGGGTTCCGAGCAGTACTTC	NA	NA	TRBV11-3	TRBJ2-7
CASGPSHGQFSYTF	TGTGCTAGTGGTCCCAGTCACGGCCAGTTCAGCTACACCTTC	NA	NA	TRBV12-5	TRBJ1-2
CASSLQRDSPLHF	TGTGCCAGCAGCCTACAGCGGGATTCACCCCTCCACTTT	NA	NA	TRBV7-6	TRBJ1-6
CASSLSGSLFF	TGTGCCAGCAGTTTATCGGGGAGCCTGTTTTTT	NA	NA	TRBV12-3/TRBV12-4	TRBJ1-4
CASSLTLNTEAFF	TGCGCCAGCAGCTTAACACTGAACACTGAAGCTTTCTTT	NA	NA	TRBV5-1	TRBJ1-1
CASRWDGNSNQPQHF	TGCGCCAGCCGATGGGACGGCAATAGCAATCAGCCCCAGCATTTT	NA	NA	TRBV5-1	TRBJ1-5
CASTVMGQVNTEAFF	TGTGCCAGCACCGTTATGGGACAGGTGAACACTGAAGCTTTCTTT	TRBD1	few	TRBV7-8	TRBJ1-1
CASSAGTGMLGQPQHF	TGTGCCAGTAGCGCTGGGACAGGGATGTTGGGTCAGCCCCAGCATTTT	TRBD1	few	TRBV19	TRBJ1-5
CASSPSLGNTIYF	TGTGCCAGCAGTCCCTCACTGGGTAACACCATATATTTT	NA	NA	TRBV6-1	TRBJ1-3
CASSGGGRYSNQPQHF	TGTGCCAGCAGTGGAGGAGGCCGGTATAGCAATCAGCCCCAGCATTTT	NA	NA	TRBV2	TRBJ1-5
CASSKGDPSGNSPLHF	TGTGCCAGTAGTAAGGGGGACCCATCCGGAAATTCACCCCTCCACTTT	NA	NA	TRBV19	TRBJ1-6
CASSIESGKTEAFF	TGTGCCAGTAGTATTGAATCAGGGAAGACTGAAGCTTTCTTT	NA	NA	TRBV19	TRBJ1-1
CASNIAGGIPEAFF	TGTGCCAGCAATATAGCTGGGGGCATTCCTGAAGCTTTCTTT	NA	NA	TRBV6-1	TRBJ1-1
CASSLLGGFVTDTQYF	TGTGCCAGCAGCTTATTGGGGGGGTTCGTGACAGATACGCAGTATTTT	TRBD2	NA	TRBV7-8	TRBJ2-3
CASSPTLSRNTEAFF	TGTGCCAGCAGCCCAACGTTAAGCCGGAACACTGAAGCTTTCTTT	NA	NA	TRBV7-9	TRBJ1-1
CASDSYNEQFF	TGTGCCAGCGATTCCTACAATGAGCAGTTCTTC	NA	NA	TRBV7-9	TRBJ2-1
CASSQTKQGYGYTF	TGTGCCAGCAGCCAAACGAAACAGGGGTATGGCTACACCTTC	TRBD1	NA	TRBV7-9	TRBJ1-2
CASSLARYYEQYF	TGTGCCAGCAGTTTAGCCAGATACTACGAGCAGTACTTC	NA	NA	TRBV12-3/TRBV12-4	TRBJ2-7
CASSQKGQGIGQYF	TGTGCCAGTAGCCAGAAAGGACAGGGTATAGGGCAGTACTTC	TRBD1	NA	TRBV19	TRBJ2-7
CASSLSAGAETQYF	TGTGCCAGCAGCTTAAGCGCGGGGGCAGAGACCCAGTACTTC	NA	NA	TRBV11-2	TRBJ2-5
CATQRGGTDTQYF	TGTGCCACCCAGCGGGGGGGAACAGATACGCAGTATTTT	TRBD2	NA	TRBV24-1	TRBJ2-3
CAISETGGAGELFF	TGTGCCATCAGTGAGACAGGGGGCGCCGGGGAGCTGTTTTTT	TRBD1	NA	TRBV10-3	TRBJ2-2
CASSTGTESSYEQYF	TGTGCCAGTAGTACGGGGACCGAATCGTCCTACGAGCAGTACTTC	NA	once	TRBV19	TRBJ2-7
CASIPEGGQGRKPQHF	TGTGCCAGTATTCCCGAAGGGGGACAGGGACGGAAGCCCCAGCATTTT	TRBD1	few	TRBV19	TRBJ1-5
CASSLWDEQYF	TGTGCCAGCAGCTTATGGGACGAGCAGTACTTC	NA	NA	TRBV7-9	TRBJ2-7
CASSARANQPQHF	TGTGCCAGCAGTGCTAGGGCAAATCAGCCCCAGCATTTT	NA	few	TRBV6-1	TRBJ1-5
CAWRDRGGTEAFF	TGTGCCTGGAGAGACAGGGGTGGGACTGAAGCTTTCTTT	TRBD1	NA	TRBV30	TRBJ1-1
CAISEYEMTGGNQPQHF	TGTGCCATCAGTGAGTACGAGATGACAGGGGGCAATCAGCCCCAGCATTTT	TRBD1	NA	TRBV10-3	TRBJ1-5
CASSSADRAYGYTF	TGTGCCAGCAGCTCTGCGGACAGGGCCTATGGCTACACCTTC	TRBD1	NA	TRBV7-2	TRBJ1-2
CASSTATGEYNQPQHF	TGTGCCAGCAGCACCGCGACAGGAGAGTATAATCAGCCCCAGCATTTT	NA	few	TRBV7-2	TRBJ1-5
CASRPRTSQDTQYF	TGTGCCAGCAGACCCCGGACTAGCCAAGATACGCAGTATTTT	TRBD2	NA	TRBV7-9	TRBJ2-3
CASSFSGANVLTF	TGTGCCAGCAGTTTCTCTGGGGCCAACGTCCTGACTTTC	NA	NA	TRBV28	TRBJ2-6
CAWWGATEAFF	TGTGCCTGGTGGGGGGCCACTGAAGCTTTCTTT	NA	NA	TRBV30	TRBJ1-1
CASSQGVGETQYF	TGTGCCAGCAGTCAGGGGGTCGGTGAGACCCAGTACTTC	TRBD1	few	TRBV11-2	TRBJ2-5
CASRKQGSPEAFF	TGTGCCAGCAGAAAACAGGGCTCACCTGAAGCTTTCTTT	NA	NA	TRBV28	TRBJ1-1
CASIYSGTSAYYEQYF	TGTGCCAGCATATATTCCGGGACTAGCGCCTACTACGAGCAGTACTTC	TRBD2	NA	TRBV2	TRBJ2-7
CASSGRSGANVLTF	TGCGCCAGCAGCGGCCGCTCTGGGGCCAACGTCCTGACTTTC	NA	NA	TRBV5-1	TRBJ2-6
CASSLEGQGRGYTF	TGCGCCAGCAGCTTGGAGGGACAGGGCCGGGGCTACACCTTC	TRBD1	few	TRBV5-1	TRBJ1-2
CSARGSGTGGHYGYTF	TGCAGTGCTAGAGGATCCGGGACAGGGGGCCACTATGGCTACACCTTC	TRBD1	few	TRBV20-1	TRBJ1-2
CASRTGGAGQPQHF	TGTGCCAGCAGGACAGGGGGCGCGGGTCAGCCCCAGCATTTT	TRBD1	NA	TRBV12-3/TRBV12-4	TRBJ1-5
CASSSQGGKNTEAFF	TGTGCCAGCAGCTCCCAGGGGGGGAAGAACACTGAAGCTTTCTTT	TRBD1	few	TRBV7-2	TRBJ1-1
CSATPNNEQFF	TGCAGTGCTACACCTAACAATGAGCAGTTCTTC	NA	few	TRBV20-1	TRBJ2-1
CAWTAGGYTGELFF	TGTGCCTGGACGGCAGGGGGGTACACCGGGGAGCTGTTTTTT	NA	few	TRBV30	TRBJ2-2
CATRAGGPLETQYF	TGTGCCACTAGAGCGGGGGGGCCGTTGGAGACCCAGTACTTC	TRBD2	NA	TRBV19	TRBJ2-5
CASSKTTYEQYF	TGTGCCAGCAGCAAGACCACCTACGAGCAGTACTTC	NA	NA	TRBV11-2	TRBJ2-7